Given below is one T cell receptor (beta chain) in context. What it binds is not known. Germline CDR1 DFQATT, CDR2 SNEGSKA (reference sequence). V lost 2 bases to trimming and J lost 6 bases; unmatched junction nucleotides: 7. The CDR3 spans 14 residues. The source of the sample is a study of human T cells and chemical hapten exposure. For the study at large: Upper inner arm skin measuring approximately 2 cm by approximately 2 cm received 2% DPC for sensitization. Predominantly women, the patients had alopecia areata, totalis or universalis. General study findings and limits: Donors were affected by alopecia, so their immune reaction might vary from that of healthy individuals.

TCRdb redid the calling of the RACE reads with MiXCR, one entry per CDR3 protein. The sample has fewer than 350,000 distinct CDR3 sequences, 7.5% to 9% seen once. Sample time point: pre-sensitization, week 0. As for treatment: therapeutic diphenylcyclopropenone sensitization with weekly scalp DPC. Blood draws preceded each patch test application. This rearrangement joins TRBV20-1 to TRBJ1-5; 7 bases match TRBD1. This clonotype was obtained from a man between 18 and 29 years old with alopecia areata. Some clones in this sample may be carry-over from other donors' samples. Source: whole blood, taken in connection with sensitization to the hapten diphenylcyclopropenone (DPC). CDR3 bases: TGCAGTGCTAGATACACAGGGGACGGTCAGCCCCAGCATTTT. The encoded protein is CSARYTGDGQPQHF.